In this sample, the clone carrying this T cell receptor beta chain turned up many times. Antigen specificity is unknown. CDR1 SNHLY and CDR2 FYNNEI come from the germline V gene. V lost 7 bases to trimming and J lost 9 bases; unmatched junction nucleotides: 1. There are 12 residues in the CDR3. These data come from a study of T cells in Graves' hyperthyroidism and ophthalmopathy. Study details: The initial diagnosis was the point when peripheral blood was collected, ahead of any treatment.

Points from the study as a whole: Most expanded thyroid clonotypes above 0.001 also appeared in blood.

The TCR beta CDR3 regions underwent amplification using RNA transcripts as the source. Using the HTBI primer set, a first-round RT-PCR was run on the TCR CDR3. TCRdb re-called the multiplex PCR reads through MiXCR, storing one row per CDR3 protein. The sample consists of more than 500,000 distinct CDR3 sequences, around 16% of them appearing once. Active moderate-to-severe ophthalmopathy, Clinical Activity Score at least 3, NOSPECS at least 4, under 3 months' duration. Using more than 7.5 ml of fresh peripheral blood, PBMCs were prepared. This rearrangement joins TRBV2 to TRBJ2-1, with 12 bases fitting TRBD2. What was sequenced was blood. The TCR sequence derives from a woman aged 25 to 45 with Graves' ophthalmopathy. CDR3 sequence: CASTGLAGEQFF. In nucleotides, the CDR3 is TGTGCCAGCACGGGACTAGCGGGTGAGCAGTTCTTC.